These 22 T cell receptor beta chains came from one sample sequenced in a study of cytomegalovirus exposure and HLA in healthy donors. The PCR contained 60 Vbeta and 13 Jbeta primers. TCRdb keeps only in-frame clones here, not all; method: immunoSEQ multiplex PCR. Of roughly 89,000 clones listed, around 82% are singletons. The sample comprised PBMCs. The receptors were gathered from a young man in good health and CMV-seronegative.

V usage is TRBV11-2 and J usage is TRBJ1-2; no definite D call. Per the germline V gene, CDR1 is SGHAT and CDR2 is FQNNGV. V was trimmed by 0 bases and J by 4 bases, leaving 12 bases between them. The CDR3 runs to 15 residues. The CDR3 region is CASSLDRYSLYGYTF. In DNA, the CDR3 is TGTGCCAGCAGCTTAGATCGTTACAGCCTCTATGGCTACACCTTC.

V usage is TRBV9 and J usage is TRBJ1-5; TRBD1 is a possible D gene (5 bases). Germline loops: CDR1 SGDLS, CDR2 YYNGEE. The CDR3 covers 14 residues. Trimming shortened V by 2 bases and J by 3 bases, and 9 bases separated the two germline ends. For the CDR3, the DNA is TGTGCCAGCAGCGTGGGGCAGTACAATCAGCCCCAGCATTTT. It is translated as CASSVGQYNQPQHF.

In DNA, the CDR3 is TGTGCCAGCAGTTTTAAAGGGGTCGGCTACACCTTC. This gives the protein CASSFKGVGYTF. The chain has TRBV28 and TRBJ1-2, with a weak D call TRBD1 (5 bases). Germline CDR1 MDHEN, CDR2 SYDVKM. Trimming removed 3 bases from V and 8 bases from J, with 10 bases in between. This CDR3 is built from 12 residues.

This chain connects TRBV15 to TRBJ2-7; 8 bases agree with TRBD1. CDR1 LNHNV and CDR2 YYDKDF come from the germline V gene (reference sequence). The CDR3 totals 16 residues. Unmatched junction bases numbered 7, after V lost 0 bases and J lost 3 bases. The CDR3 DNA sequence: TGTGCCACCAGCAGAGACAGGGGGCCGGGCCACTACGAGCAGTACTTC. It translates to CATSRDRGPGHYEQYF.

The CDR3 is CASSQDRGASGGQETQYF. The CDR3 nucleotides are TGCGCCAGCAGCCAAGACCGTGGGGCTAGCGGGGGGCAAGAGACCCAGTACTTC. The genes are TRBV4-1 and TRBJ2-5; 11 positions agree with TRBD2. CDR1 and CDR2 (germline): MGHRA, YSYEKL. The CDR3 length is 18 residues. Trimming removed 0 bases from V and 2 bases from J; junction bases left unmatched: 8.

The rearrangement uses TRBV6-5 and TRBJ1-1, with TRBD1 matching over 8 bases. Germline CDR1 MNHEY, CDR2 SVGAGI. This CDR3 is 13 amino acids long. The V and J ends lost 7 bases and 3 bases, in that order; junction bases with no gene match: 4. The CDR3 protein is CASTQGVHTEAFF. CDR3 in DNA: TGTGCCAGCACACAGGGGGTGCACACTGAAGCTTTCTTT.

The chain is built from TRBV18 and TRBJ1-6; 7 bases agree with TRBD1. The CDR3 extends over 16 amino acids. The germline gives CDR1 KGHSH, CDR2 LQKENI. V gave up 3 bases and J gave up 5 bases; unmatched junction bases: 7. The CDR3 is CASSPRAGTDNSPLHF. CDR3 coding DNA: TGTGCCAGCTCACCTCGAGCCGGGACAGATAATTCACCCCTCCACTTT. The full variable domain, with the rest looked up from reference TRBV18 and TRBJ1-6, is NAGVMQNPRHLVRRRGQEARLRCSPMKGHSHVYWYRQLPEEGLKFMVYLQKENIIDESGMPKERFSAEFPKEGPSILRIQQVVRGDSAAYFCASSPRAGTDNSPLHFGNGTRLTVT.

The chain carries TRBV9 and TRBJ2-3, with 11 nucleotides matching TRBD2. Germline CDR1 is SGDLS and CDR2 is YYNGEE. The CDR3 has 16 amino acids. The J segment lost 5 bases and the V segment lost 0 bases, leaving 5 bases of the junction unmatched. The CDR3 nucleotides read TGTGCCAGCAGCGTAGGCCTAGCGGGGGGTAAAGATACGCAGTATTTT. Translated, it gives CASSVGLAGGKDTQYF.

The V and J genes are TRBV7-2 and TRBJ1-3; D perhaps matches TRBD1 (6 bases). Germline assignment: CDR1 SGHTA and CDR2 FQGNSA. The CDR3 has 15 amino acids. Trimming pared 5 bases from V and 4 bases from J, leaving 15 bases between. The CDR3 coding sequence is TGTGCCAGCAGCCGATCCAGGGGAAGCGGAAACACCATATATTTT. It yields the protein CASSRSRGSGNTIYF.

The chain combines TRBV7-8 with TRBJ1-6; 7 bases align to TRBD1. Germline CDR1 is SGHVS and CDR2 is FQNEAQ. Germline trimming cut 7 bases from V and 5 bases from J; bases unmatched to any gene: 11. The CDR3 covers 16 residues. The DNA for the CDR3 is TGTGCCAGCAAGCTTCGACAGGGTGTAGATAATTCACCCCTCCACTTT. Translated, it gives CASKLRQGVDNSPLHF.

This clone was detected a few times. The chain uses TRBV5-1 and TRBJ2-7; a possible D gene is TRBD1 (6 bases). The CDR3 sequence is 12 residues long. The germline V gene encodes CDR1 SGHRS and CDR2 YFSETQ. Trimming removed 5 bases from V and 3 bases from J, with 9 bases in between. The CDR3 coding sequence is TGCGCCAGCAGGAACAGGGACTACGAGCAGTACTTC. Its protein is CASRNRDYEQYF.

The chain uses TRBV28 and TRBJ1-3, with 8 bases that match TRBD1. This CDR3 is built from 15 residues. Germline CDR1 reads MDHEN; CDR2 reads SYDVKM. V gave up 8 bases and J gave up 0 bases; unmatched junction bases: 6. The CDR3 sequence: CASGYRGTSGNTIYF. In nucleotides, the CDR3 is TGTGCCAGCGGATACAGGGGGACCTCTGGAAACACCATATATTTT.

This clone appeared once. The chain employs TRBV12-5 and TRBJ2-7; D possibly corresponds to TRBD1 (5 bases). V was trimmed by 5 bases and J by 9 bases, leaving 11 bases between them. The germline CDR1 and CDR2 sequences are LGHNT and FRNRAP. The CDR3 is 11 amino acids. In DNA, the CDR3 is TGTGCTAGTGGTGTGGGTCAGGGGCAGTACTTC. It yields the protein CASGVGQGQYF. Using reference TRBV12-5 and TRBJ2-7 for the parts outside the CDR3, the full variable domain is DARVTQTPRHKVTEMGQEVTMRCQPILGHNTVFWYRQTMMQGLELLAYFRNRAPLDDSGMPKDRFSAEMPDATLATLKIQPSEPRDSAVYFCASGVGQGQYFGPGTRLTVT.

The chain recombines TRBV6-1 with TRBJ2-2; D may be TRBD1 (6 bases). Deletions cut 8 bases from V and 7 bases from J, with 20 bases between. Per the germline V gene, CDR1 is MNHNS and CDR2 is SASEGT. CDR3 size: 15 residues. CDR3 loop: CASPYRDGMGGELFF. The CDR3 DNA reads TGTGCCAGCCCTTACAGGGATGGGATGGGCGGGGAGCTGTTTTTT.

V usage is TRBV29-1 and J usage is TRBJ2-1, with 11 bases lining up with TRBD1. The trim removed 8 bases at V and 3 bases at J, leaving 3 bases unmatched. The CDR3 runs 13 residues. Per the germline V gene, CDR1 is SQVTM and CDR2 is ANQGSEA. The CDR3, as DNA: TGCAGCCACGGGACAGGGGGCTACAATGAGCAGTTCTTC. Amino acid sequence: CSHGTGGYNEQFF.

The rearrangement uses TRBV6-5 and TRBJ1-6; D possibly corresponds to TRBD1 (6 bases). CDR3 size: 13 residues. Germline CDR1 reads MNHEY; CDR2 reads SVGAGI. Trimming removed 5 bases at V and 10 bases at J, with 12 bases between. The CDR3 spells CASSEDRWSPLHF. DNA for the CDR3: TGTGCCAGCAGTGAAGACAGGTGGTCACCCCTCCACTTT.

The chain uses TRBV5-1 and TRBJ1-3; 7 bases align to TRBD1. The CDR3 has 14 amino acids. From germline, CDR1 is SGHRS and CDR2 YFSETQ. J gave up 2 bases and V 4 bases, and 3 bases lay outside the gene matches. The CDR3 region has the DNA TGCGCCAGCAGCAATACAGGGGCTGGAAACACCATATATTTT. It translates to CASSNTGAGNTIYF.

This clone showed up just a few times. The chain couples TRBV9 to TRBJ2-5; D is unclear. The CDR3 consists of 13 residues. V lost 1 base, J lost 5 bases, and 9 bases lay in between. Germline assignment: CDR1 SGDLS and CDR2 YYNGEE. The CDR3 region has the DNA TGTGCCAGCAGCGTATTTGGGCACGAGACCCAGTACTTC. Residues: CASSVFGHETQYF.

The chain links TRBV5-4 to TRBJ2-1; D is perhaps TRBD1 (6 bases). V lost 0 bases to trimming and J lost 5 bases, with 15 bases between them. Germline values: CDR1 SGHNT, CDR2 YYREEE (reference sequence). This CDR3 comprises 16 residues. CDR3 residues: CASSLGPGEGDNEQFF. CDR3 nucleotide sequence: TGTGCCAGCAGCTTGGGGCCAGGGGAAGGAGACAATGAGCAGTTCTTC. Filled out from reference TRBV5-4 and TRBJ2-1, the complete variable domain reads ETGVTQSPTHLIKTRGQQVTLRCSSQSGHNTVSWYQQALGQGPQFIFQYYREEENGRGNFPPRFSGLQFPNYSSELNVNALELDDSALYLCASSLGPGEGDNEQFFGPGTRLTVL.

This chain links TRBV19 with TRBJ1-6; possible D gene TRBD1, 5 bases. The CDR3 loop spans 15 amino acids. The germline V gene encodes CDR1 LNHDA and CDR2 SQIVND (reference sequence). V was trimmed by 4 bases and J by 8 bases, leaving 15 bases between them. CDR3 amino acids: CASSTSARADSPLHF. The CDR3 DNA follows: TGTGCCAGTAGTACCTCGGCCAGGGCGGATTCACCCCTCCACTTT.

This clone was seen only once. The chain carries TRBV18 and TRBJ1-2; 9 bases are shared with TRBD1. With V trimmed by 3 bases and J by 6 bases, 17 bases remained unmatched. This CDR3 is 18 amino acids long. In germline, CDR1 is KGHSH, CDR2 LQKENI. CDR3 nucleotide sequence: TGTGCCAGCTCACCCGGGCTGGACAGGGGACTAAATCCTCATGGCTACACCTTC. It yields the protein CASSPGLDRGLNPHGYTF.

The chain joins TRBV28 to TRBJ1-3; D call uncertain. V shed 5 bases and J shed 11 bases, with 19 bases lying between them. CDR3 size: 14 residues. The germline V gene has CDR1 MDHEN and CDR2 SYDVKM. CDR3 sequence reads: CASSGPGDEGAIYF. CDR3 DNA: TGTGCCAGCAGTGGACCGGGAGACGAAGGCGCCATATATTTT.